This T cell receptor beta chain was found in a study of post-analysis software for immune sequencing data. Study-level results: Controls showed lower frequencies than patients for several TRBV segments, and TRBV5-6, TRBV5-1 and TRBV20-1 were among these. Samples from one preparation batch, clustered by F measure, grouped strongly together.

In this sample, this clonotype turned up a few times. Its specificity is not known. Libraries were made from TCR beta cDNA, and they carried unique molecular identifiers. Input amounts of 1 to 10 million T cells were used. These gave about 500,000 cDNA molecules, so each molecule approximated one T cell. TCRdb ran MiXCR on the PCR reads and lists one entry per CDR3 protein. The data hold 750,000 to 950,000 distinct CDR3 sequences, with approximately 57% observed a single time. The V gene's germline CDR1 is MNHEY and CDR2 SVGAGI. The CDR3 spans 16 residues. V trimming: 2 bases; J trimming: 4 bases; junction bases outside the gene matches: 2.

The sequenced sample consisted of blood. The chain employs TRBV6-5 and TRBJ2-3; 14 nucleotides line up with TRBD2. The TCR originated in a girl aged 10-17 years with multiple sclerosis. DNA for the CDR3: TGTGCCAGCAGTTACCGGGGACTAGCGGGAGCAGATACGCAGTATTTT. Translation gives CASSYRGLAGADTQYF.